The present T cell receptor (beta chain) was sequenced within a study of cytomegalovirus exposure and HLA in healthy donors. Germline V CDR1 and CDR2: WSHSY, SAAADI. The CDR3 runs 14 residues. Trimming pared 2 bases from V and 3 bases from J, leaving 8 bases between. 13 Jbeta primers and 60 Vbeta primers were used for the PCR. Sequenced by immunoSEQ multiplex PCR; TCRdb stores in-frame clones only, minus some. The table records 240,000 or so clones, roughly 87% of them present only once. The receptor's source is a woman between 40 and 55 years old in good health and CMV-seropositive. Sequencing was carried out using PBMCs. The chain couples TRBV10-2 to TRBJ2-1; a weak D match, TRBD2 (5 bases). The CDR3 spells CASSETSLYNEQFF. In nucleotides, the CDR3 is TGCGCCAGCAGTGAGACTAGTCTCTACAATGAGCAGTTCTTC.